This T cell receptor (beta chain) appears in the sequencing data of a study of T cell responses to AZD1222 COVID-19 vaccine (dated by TCRdb to about 2021). For the study in its entirety: AZD1222 recipients given second doses at about 4 weeks or at about 12 weeks were pooled, since spike-specific TCR depth and breadth were not found to differ between the two schedules. TCR sequencing was performed for roughly 240 trial participants, of whom about 200 were given two doses of AZD1222 and around 25 were given two doses of MenACWY control vaccine. Trial participants were enrolled by age into 18-55, 56-69 and 70-plus year subgroups, with approximately 150, 28 and 58 TCR-sequenced participants respectively.

What this sample's time point label stands for: baseline before first vaccination. Vaccinee samples came from UK trials COV001 and COV002, including a single-blind randomized controlled phase 2/3 trial of AZD1222 (ChAdOx1 nCoV-19) in healthy adults. Trial participant PBMC samples were collected at day 0 and day 28 after the second dose for TCRbeta chain sequencing. The CDR3 regions of human TCRbeta chains were analyzed by immunosequencing. The source study handled its data this way. Repertoire TCRs were matched against a reference library of SARS-CoV-2-specific TCRs generated with the MIRA antigen-specificity platform. Breadth meant the fraction of unique TCRs that were SARS-CoV-2-associated, whereas depth meant the fraction of total T cells that were SARS-CoV-2-associated. Each spike-specific TCR was assigned to its reactive spike region and to a CD4 or CD8 class using the MIRA data. Log10-transformed breadth and depth values were compared by one-way ANOVA with Sidak's multiple comparisons tests. TCRdb took this table from immuneACCESS and kept in-frame rearrangements with V and J called. Such tables lack part of the clones; where checked against another copy, unresolved V genes explain under half of the gap, and the rest is unexplained. D and trimming come from the DNA, and the V and J calls and clone size come from that table. Across this sample there are some 150,000 clones, with approximately 88% seen only once. The ten largest make up under 3.5% of the sample.

On the study overall, not on this receptor specifically: The 56-69-year group was small, and its depth increase did not reach significance, likely because of low power. After two AZD1222 doses, spike-specific TCR breadth and depth were significantly higher than at day 0 and than in MenACWY recipients. Participants were mostly white British and included more females than males, and it was suggested by the authors that clonal diversity may have been underestimated. Because no day 14 peak-response samples were available, the repertoires could be characterized only after the peak T cell response. Conclusions about previously exposed vaccinees are limited, since just six or seven AZD1222 recipients were seropositive for SARS-CoV-2 at baseline. Epitopes outside the regions mutated in the B.1.351 and B.1.1.7 variants were reportedly recognized by nearly half of the unique spike-specific TCRs. Vaccine-associated CD4 TCRs spanned the whole spike protein, with dominant responses in regions 160-218 and 743-854.

Only one count was recorded for this clone. What antigen it recognizes has not been identified. Nothing much larger sits one base from this clone, and base qualities are not available. This sample comprised peripheral blood, obtained on day 0 of AZD1222 vaccination. The origin of this receptor is an adult in good health.

For the CDR3, the sequence is CASSPARKNEKLFF. The DNA sequence follows: TGTGCCAGCTCACCCGCTAGGAAGAATGAAAAACTGTTTTTT. The chain was built from TRBV18 and TRBJ1-4; the D gene is unclear. Trimming removed 3 bases from V and 5 bases from J, leaving 10 bases between the germline ends. The germline V gene supplies CDR1 KGHSH and CDR2 LQKENI. The CDR3, from cysteine to phenylalanine, totals 14 residues. The read is trimmed to its CDR3 DNA, 42 bases read in frame from base 1.